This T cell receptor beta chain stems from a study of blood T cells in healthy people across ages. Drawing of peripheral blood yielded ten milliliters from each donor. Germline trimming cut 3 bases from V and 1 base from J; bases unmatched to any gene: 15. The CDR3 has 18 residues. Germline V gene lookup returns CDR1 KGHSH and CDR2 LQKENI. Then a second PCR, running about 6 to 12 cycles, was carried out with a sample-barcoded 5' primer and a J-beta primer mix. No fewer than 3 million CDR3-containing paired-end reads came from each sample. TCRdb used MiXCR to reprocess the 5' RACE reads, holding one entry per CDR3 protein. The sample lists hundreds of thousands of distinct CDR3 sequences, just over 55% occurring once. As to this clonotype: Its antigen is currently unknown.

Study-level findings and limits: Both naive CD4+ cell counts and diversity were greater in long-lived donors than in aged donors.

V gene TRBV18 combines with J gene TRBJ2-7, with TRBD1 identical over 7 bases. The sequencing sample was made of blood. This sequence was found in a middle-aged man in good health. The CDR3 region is CASSPVQIGTDQSYEQYF. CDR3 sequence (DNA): TGTGCCAGCTCACCCGTCCAAATTGGGACAGACCAGTCCTACGAGCAGTACTTC. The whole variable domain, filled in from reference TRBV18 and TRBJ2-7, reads NAGVMQNPRHLVRRRGQEARLRCSPMKGHSHVYWYRQLPEEGLKFMVYLQKENIIDESGMPKERFSAEFPKEGPSILRIQQVVRGDSAAYFCASSPVQIGTDQSYEQYFGPGTRLTVT.